The source of this T cell receptor (beta chain) is a study of T cells in Graves' hyperthyroidism and ophthalmopathy (dated by TCRdb to the late 2010s). At the level of the whole study: Peripheral blood samples were taken at the time of initial diagnosis, prior to any treatment. TCR V-J signatures able to tell the groups apart were searched for in a discovery cohort of 90 to 100 patients, of whom fewer than 45 had Graves' ophthalmopathy and roughly 57 had stable Graves' hyperthyroidism. Prospective prediction of ophthalmopathy was tested in an independent validation cohort of approximately 19 hyperthyroidism patients and 15 to 17 patients who later progressed to ophthalmopathy. The roughly 91 discovery patients were randomly divided into training and test sets at a 7:3 ratio. Thyroid tissue and blood T-cell repertoires from about six Graves' hyperthyroidism patients were also compared in the study. After blood sampling, hyperthyroidism patients were treated with methimazole at a starting dose of 30 mg daily, and ophthalmopathy patients were treated with high-dose intravenous methylprednisolone. The paper reports TCR Vbeta CDR3 sequencing of roughly 140 peripheral blood samples: under 45 ophthalmopathy, approximately 74 hyperthyroidism and 17 progressor patients.

Paper-wide results and their limitations: Most expanded thyroid clonotypes (frequency above 0.001) were also found in blood, which suggests that blood repertoires may mirror thyroid immune responses. A 13 V-J signature model separated ophthalmopathy from stable hyperthyroidism, with around 91% sensitivity and roughly 82% specificity in cross-validation and 80%/75% in testing. In validation, the model predicted progression to ophthalmopathy with approximately 71% sensitivity and around 72% specificity, a median of about six months before onset. No statistical method was used to fix the sample size in advance, and group allocation was not hidden from the investigators.

This clonotype was seen repeatedly, ten times or more. Which antigen it targets is not known. No much larger clone exists at a distance of one base, and base qualities are not known. The TCR beta CDR3 regions were amplified from the RNA transcripts. The first round of RT-PCR for the TCR CDR3 was performed with the HTBI primer set and the Qiagen OneStep RT-PCR kit. A second multiplex PCR round built the libraries, followed by size selection and purification. The libraries were sequenced on an Illumina HiSeq2000 using paired-end 100 bp reads. In the paper's pipeline: SOAPnuke was used to process the raw data, throwing out any read that contained adapters or uncalled bases, had a mean Phred below 15, or lacked an exact constant-primer or identifier match. COPE v1.2.5 was used to merge high-quality paired reads, and clonotypes were defined as unique nucleotide sequences. MiTCR v1.1 was used to align the clonotypes against IMGT TRBV, TRBD and TRBJ reference segments. The analysis was restricted to V-J combinations with a frequency above 0.0001, which together covered over 99% of the repertoires. A TCS score was defined as the ratio of F50 (clonal expansion) to E x V (chaos), with BLOSUM62-based TCRdist applied between CDR3 peptides within each V-J. Welch's t-statistics and random forest reduced several hundred V-J features to 13, which were used in a naive Bayes classifier (R e1071). The public reads were reanalyzed by TCRdb: fastp trimming at Q25, MiXCR alignment, in-frame beta chains only. Each entry merges the rows of one CDR3 protein and shows their most common DNA and genes. The V and J calls follow TCRdb's processing rather than the paper's. This sample gives 400,000 to 550,000 distinct CDR3 sequences in total; approximately 25% of them show up just once. The ten largest clones capture around 11% of the sample.

Moderately to severely active disease, a Clinical Activity Score of at least 3, a NOSPECS grade of at least 4, and a duration under 3 months were present in ophthalmopathy patients. Patients with uncontrolled infections, other autoimmune diseases, pregnancy or lactation were excluded. Diagnoses relied on clinical symptoms, serum thyroxine and TRAb, thyroid ultrasound and orbital computed tomography. PBMCs were separated from around 9.1 ml of fresh peripheral blood using Ficoll-Paque density gradient centrifugation. Total RNA was extracted with Trizol reagent, and quality was checked on an Agilent 2100 Bioanalyzer. There are 14 amino acids in the CDR3, from cysteine to phenylalanine inclusive. The sequence is cut down to CDR3 DNA, 42 bases in frame from base 1. V drops 5 bases and J drops 1 base, leaving 11 bases in between. Per the germline V gene, MNHEY is the CDR1 and SVGEGT is the CDR2.

The receptor was derived from a woman in her thirties with Graves' ophthalmopathy. The rearranged chain carries TRBV6-2 or TRBV6-3 and TRBJ2-5, with no confidently assigned D gene. Sequenced sample: blood. In nucleotide form, the sequence is TGTGCCAGCAGTCAAGGGATGATCCAAGAGACCCAGTACTTC. It translates to CASSQGMIQETQYF.